Below, 21 T cell receptor beta chains from the same sample are listed, as sequenced in a study of T cell changes during pregnancy in multiple sclerosis. Here immunoSEQ multiplex PCR was the method, and the copy in TCRdb shows in-frame clones only, minus some. The sample lists 70,000 to 100,000 clones; roughly 93% were seen once. The source material was peripheral blood, sampled in the first trimester of pregnancy. The receptors derive from a female donor with multiple sclerosis, enrolled in a pregnancy study.

The chain uses TRBV19 and TRBJ2-3; 12 bases map to TRBD2. Losses at the gene ends were 9 bases for V and 3 bases for J; bases not matched to a gene: 7. Per germline, CDR1 LNHDA and CDR2 SQIVND (reference sequence). The CDR3 spans 15 residues. The CDR3, as DNA: TGTGCCAGCTCCTGGACTAGCGGGGTAACAGATACGCAGTATTTT. This encodes CASSWTSGVTDTQYF.

The genes are TRBV5-1 and TRBJ2-1, with TRBD2 matching 11 bases. Germline CDR1 is SGHRS and CDR2 is YFSETQ. V lost 1 base to trimming and J lost 5 bases; unmatched junction nucleotides: 11. This CDR3 is 18 amino acids long. CDR3 sequence (DNA): TGCGCCAGCAGCTTGCCCTCCTTGGGTAGCGGGGGGGACAATGAGCAGTTCTTC. Protein: CASSLPSLGSGGDNEQFF.

The chain joins TRBV14 to TRBJ1-2, with a tentative D call TRBD1 (5 bases). V was shortened by 6 bases and J by 4 bases, with 21 bases between the two germline ends. There are 16 residues in the CDR3. Germline CDR1 and CDR2: SGHDN and FVKESK. In DNA, the CDR3 is TGTGCCAGCAGTCCCTACTCGTTGATCCAGGGCTATGGCTACACCTTC. Translated, it gives CASSPYSLIQGYGYTF.

This chain links TRBV2 with TRBJ1-2; D not certain. The ends were cut back, 6 bases at V and 8 bases at J, with 16 bases in the middle. CDR1 SNHLY and CDR2 FYNNEI come from the germline V gene. This CDR3 is built from 13 residues. This CDR3 reads CASSAGGLKGYTF. The CDR3 nucleotides read TGTGCCAGCAGCGCCGGAGGCCTCAAAGGCTACACCTTC. Full variable domain (remainder filled in from reference TRBV2 and TRBJ1-2): EPEVTQTPSHQVTQMGQEVILRCVPISNHLYFYWYRQILGQKVEFLVSFYNNEISEKSEIFDDQFSVERPDGSNFTLKIRSTKLEDSAMYFCASSAGGLKGYTFGSGTRLTVV.

The rearrangement uses TRBV5-6 and TRBJ2-2; the match to TRBD2 covers 8 bases. The V gene end was trimmed by 3 bases and the J gene end by 6 bases; junction bases not matched to a gene: 1. The CDR3 runs to 13 residues. Germline loops: CDR1 SGHDT, CDR2 YYEEEE. CDR3 nucleotide sequence: TGTGCCAGCAGCTCGGGGGGGGCCGGGGAGCTGTTTTTT. Its translation: CASSSGGAGELFF.

This clone was observed a single time. V gene TRBV7-6 combines with J gene TRBJ1-2, with D tentatively TRBD1 (5 bases). Germline CDR1 SGHVS, CDR2 FNYEAQ. The length of the CDR3 is 15 residues. Deletions cut 0 bases from V and 8 bases from J, with 16 bases between. The DNA for the CDR3 is TGTGCCAGCAGCTTAGCGCGCGCAGGGCTGAGCGGCTACACCTTC. This gives the protein CASSLARAGLSGYTF.

This chain connects TRBV30 to TRBJ2-7; D is unclear. CDR1 and CDR2 from the germline V gene are GTSNPN and SVGIG (reference sequence). The CDR3 loop spans 11 amino acids. The V end lost 3 bases, the J end lost 3 bases, and 6 bases lay between the germline ends. The CDR3 is CAWSYGYEQYF. CDR3 DNA sequence: TGTGCCTGGAGCTATGGCTACGAGCAGTACTTC.

This rearrangement joins TRBV19 to TRBJ1-1; possible D gene TRBD1, 6 bases. Germline loops: CDR1 LNHDA, CDR2 SQIVND (reference sequence). The V gene lost 5 bases and the J gene lost 1 base, with 17 bases spanning the gap. CDR3 length equals 16 residues. DNA for the CDR3: TGTGCCAGTAGTGTTGTCAGGGGAATGGGGAACACTGAAGCTTTCTTT. Protein product: CASSVVRGMGNTEAFF.

The chain uses TRBV19 and TRBJ1-2, with TRBD1 identical over 11 bases. The J segment lost 8 bases and the V segment lost 10 bases, leaving 9 bases of the junction unmatched. Germline V lookup: CDR1 LNHDA, CDR2 SQIVND (reference sequence). CDR3 size: 13 residues. The CDR3 sequence: CATSPGQGVGYTF. CDR3 bases: TGTGCCACCAGTCCGGGACAGGGGGTCGGCTACACCTTC.

This clone was counted a single time. This chain links TRBV7-8 with TRBJ1-4; D remains unclear. This CDR3 is 13 amino acids long. The ends were cut back, 4 bases at V and 7 bases at J, with 10 bases in the middle. Germline V gives CDR1 SGHVS, CDR2 FQNEAQ. CDR3 bases: TGTGCCAGCAGCTCCAGGTTAAGTGAAAAACTGTTTTTT. This encodes CASSSRLSEKLFF.

The chain employs TRBV19 and TRBJ2-4; weak D call: TRBD2 (6 bases). Between the trimmed V and J ends, which lost 5 bases and 3 bases, there was a span of 17 bases. There are 16 residues in the CDR3. Germline lookup yields CDR1 LNHDA and CDR2 SQIVND (reference sequence). CDR3 protein: CASSPERVGGKNIQYF. Here the CDR3 DNA reads TGTGCCAGTAGTCCCGAGAGGGTGGGAGGCAAAAACATTCAGTACTTC.

This chain connects TRBV7-3 to TRBJ1-4, with D unresolved. The CDR3 runs to 15 residues. Germline V CDR1 and CDR2: SGHTA, FQGTGA. V dropped 2 bases and J dropped 0 bases, with 7 bases sitting between them. CDR3 region: CASSLVAATNEKLFF. CDR3 coding DNA: TGTGCCAGCAGCTTAGTGGCTGCAACTAATGAAAAACTGTTTTTT.

This CDR3 reads CASSQDGGISYNEQFF. DNA of the CDR3: TGCGCCAGCAGCCAAGACGGCGGGATTTCCTACAATGAGCAGTTCTTC. V usage is TRBV4-1 and J usage is TRBJ2-1; maybe TRBD2 (6 bases). Trimming left V 0 bases short and J 1 base short, with 10 bases between. Per germline, CDR1 MGHRA and CDR2 YSYEKL. The CDR3 has 16 amino acids.

This sequence joins TRBV7-8 and TRBJ2-7; possible D gene TRBD2, 7 bases. The CDR3 covers 17 residues. CDR1 is SGHVS, CDR2 FQNEAQ, per germline. V was pared by 4 bases and J by 2 bases, with 21 bases between. CDR3 region: CASSSPRAGALTYEQYF. The CDR3 DNA reads as TGTGCCAGCAGCTCACCGCGGGCGGGGGCCCTGACCTACGAGCAGTACTTC.

The rearrangement links TRBV29-1 to TRBJ2-5; a possible D gene is TRBD2 (5 bases). Germline assignment: CDR1 SQVTM and CDR2 ANQGSEA. The CDR3 is 12 residues long. Trimming left V 4 bases short and J 4 bases short, with 10 bases between. The CDR3 sequence is CSVAAGGETQYF. Here the CDR3 DNA reads TGCAGCGTTGCCGCAGGAGGAGAGACCCAGTACTTC.

The V call is TRBV2, the J call TRBJ2-1, with TRBD2 matching 10 bases. CDR1 SNHLY and CDR2 FYNNEI come from the germline V gene. CDR3 length equals 14 residues. Unmatched junction bases numbered 4, after V lost 7 bases and J lost 4 bases. This chain's CDR3 is CASTLAGGYNEQFF. The DNA of the CDR3 is TGTGCCAGCACTTTAGCGGGGGGATACAATGAGCAGTTCTTC.

The chain uses TRBV12-5 and TRBJ2-3; D possibly corresponds to TRBD1 (7 bases). The germline gives CDR1 LGHNT, CDR2 FRNRAP. V was trimmed by 1 base and J by 5 bases, leaving 16 bases between them. The CDR3 runs 16 residues. CDR3 in DNA: TGTGCTAGTGGTTTGGCAGCCGGAGGGGGCCGAGATACGCAGTATTTT. Translation gives CASGLAAGGGRDTQYF.

This rearrangement joins TRBV10-2 to TRBJ2-5; TRBD2 matches 10 bases. Trimming at V came to 3 bases and at J to 1 base, leaving 2 bases not matched to a gene. This CDR3 is built from 15 residues. CDR1 WSHSY and CDR2 SAAADI come from the germline V gene. The CDR3 region is CASSEPSGGQETQYF. The DNA for the CDR3 is TGCGCCAGCAGTGAACCTAGCGGGGGCCAAGAGACCCAGTACTTC.

The chain is built from TRBV27 and TRBJ1-5; D is possibly TRBD1 (5 bases). V was pared by 3 bases and J by 3 bases, with 9 bases between. The germline CDR1 and CDR2 sequences are MNHEY and SMNVEV (reference sequence). This CDR3 is 14 amino acids long. The CDR3 DNA sequence: TGTGCCAGCAGTTTGGGGCAGTTCAATCAGCCCCAGCATTTT. Its protein product is CASSLGQFNQPQHF.

This clone was detected only once. This sequence joins TRBV27 and TRBJ1-1; TRBD1 might be the D (5 bases). The length of the CDR3 is 14 residues. Trimming removed 6 bases from V and 3 bases from J, with 14 bases in between. From germline, CDR1 is MNHEY and CDR2 SMNVEV (reference sequence). The CDR3 DNA reads as TGTGCCAGCAGCTCCCTGGCAGGGCACACTGAAGCTTTCTTT. This translates into CASSSLAGHTEAFF.

This clone has a single count. The V call is TRBV29-1, the J call TRBJ1-5; D remains unclear. V shed 4 bases and J shed 12 bases, with 25 bases lying between them. In germline, CDR1 is SQVTM, CDR2 ANQGSEA. The CDR3 is made up of 15 amino acids. The CDR3 nucleotides are TGCAGCGTTGTCCGGGTCCATACAATCAGCCCTGTCCAGCATTTT. Its protein is CSVVRVHTISPVQHF.